The clone carrying this TCR beta chain appeared a single time. The antigen remains unidentified. The libraries were made with immunoSEQ v3. Each library reached about 2 million read pairs, or about 5-6 million at deep level. Method: immunoSEQ multiplex PCR; TCRdb's copy keeps in-frame clones and lacks some. The profile shows more than 45,000 clones, around 67% of them singletons. Time point reported: pre-treatment sample, taken before nivolumab and TIL therapy. The sample is drawn from a study of TIL therapy for anti-PD-1-resistant metastatic lung cancer. Background on the study: Tumors were harvested before any PD-1/PD-L1 blockade. Most patients had lung adenocarcinoma.

This CDR3 spans 15 amino acids. V was cut by 5 bases and J by 5 bases, with 16 bases left in between. Germline CDR1 is SGHRS and CDR2 is YFSETQ. Whole-study results and caveats: Infused TIL clonotypes partially replaced the baseline blood repertoire, then decayed over months.

The sequencing here drew on blood, taken at baseline. This TCR was sampled from a person aged 25-85 years with non-small cell lung cancer. The gene calls are TRBV5-1 and TRBJ1-4; D gene ambiguous. This chain's CDR3 is CASRSLGLTNEKLFF. The CDR3 coding sequence is TGCGCCAGCAGATCCCTTGGACTGACGAATGAAAAACTGTTTTTT.